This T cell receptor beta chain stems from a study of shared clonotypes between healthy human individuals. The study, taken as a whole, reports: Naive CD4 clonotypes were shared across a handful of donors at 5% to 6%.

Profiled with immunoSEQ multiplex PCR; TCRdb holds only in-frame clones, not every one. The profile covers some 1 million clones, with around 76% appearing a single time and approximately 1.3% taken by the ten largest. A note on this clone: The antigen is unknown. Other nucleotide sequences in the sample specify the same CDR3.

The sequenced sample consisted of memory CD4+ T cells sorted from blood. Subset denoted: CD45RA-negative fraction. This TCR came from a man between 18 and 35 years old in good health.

CDR3 residues: CASSLGNYGYTF. In DNA, the CDR3 is TGTGCCAGCAGCCTGGGGAACTATGGCTACACCTTC. The chain links TRBV6-5 to TRBJ1-2; D gene uncertain. Trimming took 6 bases from V and 2 from J, leaving 7 bases between them. The CDR3 extends over 12 amino acids. Germline-derived CDR1 and CDR2 are MNHEY and SVGAGI.